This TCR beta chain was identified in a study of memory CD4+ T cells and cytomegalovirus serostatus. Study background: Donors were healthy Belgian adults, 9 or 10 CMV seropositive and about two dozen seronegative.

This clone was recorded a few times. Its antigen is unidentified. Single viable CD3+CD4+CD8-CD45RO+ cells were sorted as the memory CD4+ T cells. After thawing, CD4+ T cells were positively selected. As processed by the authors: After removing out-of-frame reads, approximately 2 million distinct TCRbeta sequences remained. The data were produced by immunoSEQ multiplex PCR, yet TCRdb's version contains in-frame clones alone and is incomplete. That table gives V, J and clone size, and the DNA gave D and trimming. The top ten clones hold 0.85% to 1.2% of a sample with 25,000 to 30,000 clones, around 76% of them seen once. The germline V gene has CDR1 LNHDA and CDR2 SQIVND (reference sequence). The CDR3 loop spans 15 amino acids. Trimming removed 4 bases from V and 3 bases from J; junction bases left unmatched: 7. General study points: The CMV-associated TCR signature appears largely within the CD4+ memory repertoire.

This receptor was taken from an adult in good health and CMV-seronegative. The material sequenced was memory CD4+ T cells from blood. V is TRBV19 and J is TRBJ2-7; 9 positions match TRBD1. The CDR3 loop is CASSRRDREDYEQYF. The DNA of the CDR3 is TGTGCCAGTAGTAGAAGGGACAGGGAGGACTACGAGCAGTACTTC.